The 14 T cell receptor beta chains below all came from one sample that was sequenced in a study of cytomegalovirus exposure and HLA in healthy donors. It was with 60 Vbeta and 13 Jbeta primers that the PCR ran. Repertoires were generated with immunoSEQ multiplex PCR, while TCRdb's copy carries only in-frame clones and drops some. Recorded here are 40,000 to 45,000 clones; the top ten clones represent under 2%. The specimen sequenced was PBMCs. The receptor source for this set is a woman aged 25 to 45 in good health and CMV-seronegative.

The chain is built from TRBV19 and TRBJ2-7, with 7 bases that match TRBD2. The CDR3 runs 14 residues. Germline CDR1 and CDR2: LNHDA and SQIVND (reference sequence). J was trimmed by 6 bases and V by 0 bases; bases with no gene match: 5. The CDR3 spells CASSIEGRAFEQYF. The CDR3 DNA is TGTGCCAGTAGTATAGAAGGGAGGGCCTTCGAGCAGTACTTC.

The chain uses TRBV5-8 and TRBJ1-2; D is perhaps TRBD1 (6 bases). Germline V gives CDR1 SGHTS, CDR2 YDEGEE. The CDR3 sequence is 16 residues long. Trimming cost V 3 bases and J 3 bases, with 18 bases left between them. CDR3 DNA: TGTGCCAGCAGCTCGTACATTGGACAGAGGGACTATGGCTACACCTTC. Translating it yields CASSSYIGQRDYGYTF. Variable domain in full (rest from reference TRBV5-8 and TRBJ1-2): EAGVTQSPTHLIKTRGQQATLRCSPISGHTSVYWYQQALGLGLQFLLWYDEGEERNRGNFPPRFSGRQFPNYSSELNVNALELEDSALYLCASSSYIGQRDYGYTFGSGTRLTVV.

The chain joins TRBV6-5 to TRBJ1-5; 7 nucleotides agree with TRBD1. Germline V CDR1 and CDR2: MNHEY, SVGAGI. The CDR3 runs 14 residues. The J segment lost 7 bases and the V segment lost 5 bases, leaving 8 bases of the junction unmatched. Here the CDR3 DNA reads TGTGCCAGCAGTACGCGGACAGGAAAACAGCCCCAGCATTTT. Protein: CASSTRTGKQPQHF.

The chain links TRBV9 to TRBJ2-2, with D tentatively TRBD1 (6 bases). Deletions cut 2 bases from V and 6 bases from J, with 11 bases between. Germline V gene data show CDR1 as SGDLS and CDR2 as YYNGEE. CDR3 length: 14 residues. The CDR3 is CASSVSSGAGELFF. The DNA for the CDR3 is TGTGCCAGCAGCGTTTCGTCAGGGGCCGGGGAGCTGTTTTTT.

The rearrangement links TRBV11-3 to TRBJ1-1; D gene uncertain. Germline V gene data show CDR1 as SGHNT and CDR2 as YENEEA. The CDR3 length is 14 residues. V lost 8 bases to trimming and J lost 0 bases, with 13 bases between them. CDR3 sequence reads: CASGSARLNTEAFF. In DNA, the CDR3 is TGTGCCAGCGGGTCCGCCAGGTTGAACACTGAAGCTTTCTTT.

The V call is TRBV18, the J call TRBJ2-7, with 9 bases fitting TRBD2. Germline lookup yields CDR1 KGHSH and CDR2 LQKENI. CDR3 length equals 14 residues. V was pared by 3 bases and J by 6 bases, with 6 bases of the junction left unmatched. As DNA, the CDR3 is TGTGCCAGCTCACCGTCGCGGGAGGGCCCCGAGCAGTACTTC. This sequence encodes CASSPSREGPEQYF.

The V call is TRBV11-2, the J call TRBJ1-2; TRBD1 agrees at 7 bases. The V gene's germline CDR1 is SGHAT and CDR2 FQNNGV. V was pared by 5 bases and J by 6 bases, with 6 bases of the junction left unmatched. The CDR3 is 13 residues long. Here the CDR3 DNA reads TGTGCCAGCAGCCCTCGAGGGACAGATGGCTACACCTTC. This codes for CASSPRGTDGYTF. Full variable domain (missing parts from reference TRBV11-2 and TRBJ1-2): EAGVAQSPRYKIIEKRQSVAFWCNPISGHATLYWYQQILGQGPKLLIQFQNNGVVDDSQLPKDRFSAERLKGVDSTLKIQPAKLEDSAVYLCASSPRGTDGYTFGSGTRLTVV.

The rearrangement joins TRBV19 to TRBJ2-2; D perhaps matches TRBD2 (5 bases). Deletions cut 1 base from V and 5 bases from J, with 8 bases between. This CDR3 spans 14 amino acids. CDR1 and CDR2 from the germline V gene are LNHDA and SQIVND (reference sequence). The CDR3 reads CASSIGRQTGELFF. The CDR3 DNA reads as TGTGCCAGTAGTATAGGGAGGCAAACCGGGGAGCTGTTTTTT.

The chain couples TRBV6-1 to TRBJ2-1, with 10 positions matching TRBD2. V lost 7 bases, J lost 5 bases, and 8 bases stayed unmatched. The CDR3 covers 15 residues. Looked up from germline, CDR1 is MNHNS and CDR2 is SASEGT. The CDR3 sequence: CASISLAGEDNEQFF. The DNA for the CDR3 is TGTGCCAGCATATCGCTAGCGGGGGAAGACAATGAGCAGTTCTTC.

This chain links TRBV7-9 with TRBJ2-7, with 9 bases lining up with TRBD1. CDR1 and CDR2 from the germline V gene are SEHNR and FQNEAQ (reference sequence). The CDR3 loop spans 15 amino acids. Trimming cost V 4 bases and J 2 bases; bases outside gene matches: 6. CDR3 amino acids: CASSSRDRATYEQYF. The DNA for the CDR3 is TGTGCCAGCAGCTCCCGGGACAGGGCTACCTACGAGCAGTACTTC.

V gene TRBV29-1 combines with J gene TRBJ1-1; D is undetermined. CDR1 SQVTM and CDR2 ANQGSEA come from the germline V gene. The CDR3 runs to 13 residues. The V gene lost 6 bases and the J gene lost 0 bases, with 11 bases spanning the gap. The CDR3 bases are TGCAGCGTGCGGGAAGGTTTGAACACTGAAGCTTTCTTT. This encodes CSVREGLNTEAFF.

The chain joins TRBV18 to TRBJ2-3, with D possibly matching TRBD1 (5 bases). CDR3 size: 15 residues. The germline V and J ends were trimmed by 1 base and 5 bases, with 13 bases remaining between them. CDR1 and CDR2 from the germline V gene are KGHSH and LQKENI. CDR3 region: CASSPQTGKGDTQYF. As DNA, the CDR3 is TGTGCCAGCTCACCACAAACAGGCAAGGGAGATACGCAGTATTTT.

The chain is built from TRBV9 and TRBJ1-5, with 8 bases lining up with TRBD1. Trimming took 3 bases from V and 7 from J; bases not matched to a gene: 6. Germline V gene lookup returns CDR1 SGDLS and CDR2 YYNGEE. The CDR3 spans 14 residues. CDR3: CASSADRGKQPQHF. In DNA, the CDR3 is TGTGCCAGCAGCGCTGACAGGGGTAAACAGCCCCAGCATTTT.

The rearrangement links TRBV18 to TRBJ1-1; the match to TRBD1 covers 9 bases. The germline gives CDR1 KGHSH, CDR2 LQKENI. The CDR3 covers 16 residues. V lost 3 bases and J lost 5; bases outside the gene matches: 10. The CDR3 DNA reads TGTGCCAGCTCACCGGGACAGGGTATTATAGTTACTGAAGCTTTCTTT. Amino acids: CASSPGQGIIVTEAFF.